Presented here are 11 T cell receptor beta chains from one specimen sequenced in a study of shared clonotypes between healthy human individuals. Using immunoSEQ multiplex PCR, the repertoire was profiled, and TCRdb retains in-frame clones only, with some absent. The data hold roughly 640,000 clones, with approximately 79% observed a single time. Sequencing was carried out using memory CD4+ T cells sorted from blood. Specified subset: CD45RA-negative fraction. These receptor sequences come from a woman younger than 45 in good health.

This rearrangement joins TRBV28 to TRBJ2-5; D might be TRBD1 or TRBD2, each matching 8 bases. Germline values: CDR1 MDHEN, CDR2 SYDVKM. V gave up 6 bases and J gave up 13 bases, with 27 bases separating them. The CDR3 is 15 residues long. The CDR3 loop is CASSRGGTGVPTLYF. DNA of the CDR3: TGTGCCAGCAGCCGGGGGGGGACAGGAGTCCCGACGCTGTACTTC.

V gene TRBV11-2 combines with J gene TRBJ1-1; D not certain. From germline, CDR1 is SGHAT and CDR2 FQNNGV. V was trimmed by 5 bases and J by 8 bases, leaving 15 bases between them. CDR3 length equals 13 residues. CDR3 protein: CASSALGFIEAFF. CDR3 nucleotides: TGTGCCAGCAGCGCGTTGGGCTTTATCGAAGCTTTCTTT.

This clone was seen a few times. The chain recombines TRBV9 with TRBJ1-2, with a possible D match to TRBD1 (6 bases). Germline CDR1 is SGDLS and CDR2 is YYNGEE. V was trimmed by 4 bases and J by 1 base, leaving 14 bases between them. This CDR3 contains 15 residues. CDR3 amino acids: CASSPGAGSNYGYTF. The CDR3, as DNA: TGTGCCAGCAGCCCAGGGGCAGGGAGTAACTATGGCTACACCTTC.

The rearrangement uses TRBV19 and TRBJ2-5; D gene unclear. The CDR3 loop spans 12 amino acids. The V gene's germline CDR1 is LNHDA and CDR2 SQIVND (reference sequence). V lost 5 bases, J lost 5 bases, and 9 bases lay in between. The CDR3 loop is CASSSYLETQYF. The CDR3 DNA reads TGTGCCAGTAGTTCCTACTTGGAGACCCAGTACTTC.

The CDR3 spells CATSPRGGNQPQHF. CDR3 nucleotides: TGTGCCACCAGCCCCCGAGGGGGGAATCAGCCCCAGCATTTT. This chain joins TRBV15 and TRBJ1-5, with a tentative D call TRBD1 (6 bases). Trimming shortened V by 5 bases and J by 4 bases, and 12 bases separated the two germline ends. Germline CDR1 is LNHNV and CDR2 is YYDKDF (reference sequence). The CDR3 has 14 amino acids.

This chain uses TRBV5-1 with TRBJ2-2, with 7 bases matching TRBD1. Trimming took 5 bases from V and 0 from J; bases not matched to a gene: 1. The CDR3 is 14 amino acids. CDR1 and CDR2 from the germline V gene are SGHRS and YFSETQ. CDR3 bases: TGCGCCAGCAGGGGGACAGCGAACACCGGGGAGCTGTTTTTT. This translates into CASRGTANTGELFF.

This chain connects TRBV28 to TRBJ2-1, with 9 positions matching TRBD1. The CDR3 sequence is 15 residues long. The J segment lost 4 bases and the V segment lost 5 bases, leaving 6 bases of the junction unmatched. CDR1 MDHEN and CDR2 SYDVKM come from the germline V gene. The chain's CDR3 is CASSPPGQGYNEQFF. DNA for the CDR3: TGTGCCAGCAGTCCCCCGGGACAGGGATACAATGAGCAGTTCTTC. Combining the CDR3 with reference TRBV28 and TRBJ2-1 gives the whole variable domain DVKVTQSSRYLVKRTGEKVFLECVQDMDHENMFWYRQDPGLGLRLIYFSYDVKMKEKGDIPEGYSVSREKKERFSLILESASTNQTSMYLCASSPPGQGYNEQFFGPGTRLTVL.

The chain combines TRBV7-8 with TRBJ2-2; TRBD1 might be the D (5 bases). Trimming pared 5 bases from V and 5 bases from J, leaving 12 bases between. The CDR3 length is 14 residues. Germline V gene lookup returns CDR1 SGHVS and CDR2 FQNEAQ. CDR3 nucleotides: TGTGCCAGCAGCACGACAGTAAGGACCGGGGAGCTGTTTTTT. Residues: CASSTTVRTGELFF.

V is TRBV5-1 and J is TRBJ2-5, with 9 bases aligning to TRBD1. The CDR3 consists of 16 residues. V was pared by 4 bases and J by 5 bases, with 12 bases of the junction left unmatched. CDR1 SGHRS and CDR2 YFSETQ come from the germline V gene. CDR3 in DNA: TGCGCCAGCAGCCCGACCCAACAGGGGGCGGGTGAGACCCAGTACTTC. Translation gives CASSPTQQGAGETQYF.

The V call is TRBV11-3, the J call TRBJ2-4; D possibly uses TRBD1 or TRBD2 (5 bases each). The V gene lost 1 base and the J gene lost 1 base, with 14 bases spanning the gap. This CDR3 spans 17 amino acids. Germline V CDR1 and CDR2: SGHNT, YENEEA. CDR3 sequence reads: CASSLGGSSGAKNIQYF. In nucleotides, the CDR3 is TGTGCCAGCAGCTTAGGGGGGAGTTCTGGTGCCAAAAACATTCAGTACTTC.

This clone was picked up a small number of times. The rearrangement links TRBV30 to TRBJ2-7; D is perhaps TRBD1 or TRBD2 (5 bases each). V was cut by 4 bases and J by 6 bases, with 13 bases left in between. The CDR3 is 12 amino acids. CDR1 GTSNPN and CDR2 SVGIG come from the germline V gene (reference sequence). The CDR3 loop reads CAWIRGQGEQYF. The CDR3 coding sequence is TGTGCCTGGATCCGCGGGCAGGGCGAGCAGTACTTC. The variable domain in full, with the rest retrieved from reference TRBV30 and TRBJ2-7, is SQTIHQWPATLVQPVGSPLSLECTVEGTSNPNLYWYRQAAGRGLQLLFYSVGIGQISSEVPQNLSASRPQDRQFILSSKKLLLSDSGFYLCAWIRGQGEQYFGPGTRLTVT.